The rows below give T cell receptor beta chains drawn from one sample of a study of graft-versus-host responses after intestinal transplantation. Sequencing used immunoSEQ multiplex PCR; TCRdb keeps in-frame clones, though not all of them. The table lists roughly 400 clones, less than 90% of them singletons. The sequencing here drew on PBMCs, taken 5 days after intestinal transplant. These receptor sequences come from a human patient who received an intestinal transplant, so some T cells may come from the graft donor. Each CDR3 is given with its conserved first and last residue. A D gene is named only where the DNA matches it firmly. For some rows the clone size is stated as once, few or many, or as a class when expanded; others skip it.

clone_size d_call j_call v_call cdr3_nt cdr3_aa
- TRBD1 TRBJ2-7 TRBV7-9 TGTGCCAGCAGCCCACCGGGACAGGGGGCCGAGCAGTACTTC CASSPPGQGAEQYF
few TRBD1 TRBJ2-3 TRBV6-5 TGTGCCAGCGGGTGGGACAGGGGTGCAGATACGCAGTATTTT CASGWDRGADTQYF
- TRBD2 TRBJ2-5 TRBV5-1 TGCGCCAGCCGAGCGGGGGCCTCACTAGAGACCCAGTACTTC CASRAGASLETQYF
- TRBD1 TRBJ2-1 TRBV11-2 TGTGCCAGCAGCTTGAGACAGGGCCACAATGAGCAGTTCTTC CASSLRQGHNEQFF
- - TRBJ2-5 TRBV4-1 TGCGCCAGCAGCCAATATCAGGGAAATCAAGAGACCCAGTACTTC CASSQYQGNQETQYF
- - TRBJ2-7 TRBV21-1 TGTGCCAGCAGCAAAGGGGGGACTAGCGTTTTCCACCACTACGAGCAGTACTTC CASSKGGTSVFHHYEQYF
- TRBD1 TRBJ1-4 TRBV5-1 TGCGCCAGCAGCCCCCCACCGGGACAGGTGAATGAAAAACTGTTTTTT CASSPPPGQVNEKLFF
once - TRBJ2-2 TRBV7-2 TGTGCCAGCAGCCTACCCCCCGCACAGAACACCGGGGAGCTGTTTTTT CASSLPPAQNTGELFF
- TRBD2 TRBJ2-3 TRBV6-4 TGTGCCAGCAGCGGACTAGCGGGAGGAACAGATACGCAGTATTTT CASSGLAGGTDTQYF